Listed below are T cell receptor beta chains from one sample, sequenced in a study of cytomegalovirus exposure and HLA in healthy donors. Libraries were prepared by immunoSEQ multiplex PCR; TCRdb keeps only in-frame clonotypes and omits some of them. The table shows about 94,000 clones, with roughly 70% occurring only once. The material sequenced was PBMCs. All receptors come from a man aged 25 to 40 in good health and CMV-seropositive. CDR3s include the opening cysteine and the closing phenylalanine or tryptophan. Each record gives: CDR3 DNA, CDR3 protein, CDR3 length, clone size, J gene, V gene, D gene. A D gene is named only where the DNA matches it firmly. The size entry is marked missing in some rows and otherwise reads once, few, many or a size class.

CDR3 DNA: TGTGCCAGCAGTGAGATCCCTGGGCTCTATGGCTACACCTTC
CDR3 protein: CASSEIPGLYGYTF
CDR3 length: 14
clone size: few
J gene: TRBJ1-2
V gene: TRBV6-1
D gene: .

CDR3 DNA: TGTGCCAGCAGCCGTAGACAGGTCGAGCAGTACTTC
CDR3 protein: CASSRRQVEQYF
CDR3 length: 12
clone size: .
J gene: TRBJ2-7
V gene: TRBV7-7
D gene: .

CDR3 DNA: TGTGCCAGCAGAGGGACAGGGAACACCGGGGAGCTGTTTTTT
CDR3 protein: CASRGTGNTGELFF
CDR3 length: 14
clone size: .
J gene: TRBJ2-2
V gene: TRBV2
D gene: TRBD1

CDR3 DNA: TGCGCCAGCAGCCGAACGGGACAGGGTCTCTACGAGCAGTACTTC
CDR3 protein: CASSRTGQGLYEQYF
CDR3 length: 15
clone size: few
J gene: TRBJ2-7
V gene: TRBV4-1
D gene: TRBD1

CDR3 DNA: TGTGCCAGCAGTTCGGGGACAGGCTACACTCAGCCCCAGCATTTT
CDR3 protein: CASSSGTGYTQPQHF
CDR3 length: 15
clone size: .
J gene: TRBJ1-5
V gene: TRBV28
D gene: TRBD1

CDR3 DNA: TGTGCCAGCAGTGAGGACAGGTTTGCTGGAAACACCATATATTTT
CDR3 protein: CASSEDRFAGNTIYF
CDR3 length: 15
clone size: few
J gene: TRBJ1-3
V gene: TRBV2
D gene: TRBD1

CDR3 DNA: TGCGCCAGCAGCCCCCACCACGTACAGGGGGGCAGGACTGAAGCTTTCTTT
CDR3 protein: CASSPHHVQGGRTEAFF
CDR3 length: 17
clone size: few
J gene: TRBJ1-1
V gene: TRBV5-1
D gene: TRBD1

CDR3 DNA: TGTGCCAGCAGTGAAGGTGTGACTAGCGGGGGTTACGAGCAGTACTTC
CDR3 protein: CASSEGVTSGGYEQYF
CDR3 length: 16
clone size: .
J gene: TRBJ2-7
V gene: TRBV6-1
D gene: TRBD2

CDR3 DNA: TGTGCCAGCAGCGTAGGTGGAGGGCCCTCTGGAGAGCAGTACTTC
CDR3 protein: CASSVGGGPSGEQYF
CDR3 length: 15
clone size: .
J gene: TRBJ2-7
V gene: TRBV9
D gene: .

CDR3 DNA: TGTGCCAGTAGCCAGACTAGCGGGAGTTCCTACGAGCAGTACTTC
CDR3 protein: CASSQTSGSSYEQYF
CDR3 length: 15
clone size: .
J gene: TRBJ2-7
V gene: TRBV19
D gene: TRBD2

CDR3 DNA: TGTGCCAGCAGCTTACAGGGGCCGAACACTGAAGCTTTCTTT
CDR3 protein: CASSLQGPNTEAFF
CDR3 length: 14
clone size: .
J gene: TRBJ1-1
V gene: TRBV13
D gene: .

CDR3 DNA: TGTGCCAGAAGCTTGGTCAGTCCCCCGACTAGCGGGGGAACCTCCTACGAGCAGTACTTC
CDR3 protein: CARSLVSPPTSGGTSYEQYF
CDR3 length: 20
clone size: .
J gene: TRBJ2-7
V gene: TRBV5-3
D gene: TRBD2

CDR3 DNA: TGTGCCAGTAGTCGGGACGTGGGACCAGGGGGCTACGAGCAGTACTTC
CDR3 protein: CASSRDVGPGGYEQYF
CDR3 length: 16
clone size: .
J gene: TRBJ2-7
V gene: TRBV19
D gene: TRBD1

CDR3 DNA: TGTGCCAGCAGCTTTGAGGTTCGCGGGAGCCATGAGCAGTTCTTC
CDR3 protein: CASSFEVRGSHEQFF
CDR3 length: 15
clone size: .
J gene: TRBJ2-1
V gene: TRBV7-6
D gene: TRBD2

CDR3 DNA: TGCGCCAGCAGCCCCGGCGGCGTCTCCTACGAGCAGTACTTC
CDR3 protein: CASSPGGVSYEQYF
CDR3 length: 14
clone size: .
J gene: TRBJ2-7
V gene: TRBV5-1
D gene: .

CDR3 DNA: TGTGCCAGCAGCTCACCTACAGGGCGAATTAATGAAAAACTGTTTTTT
CDR3 protein: CASSSPTGRINEKLFF
CDR3 length: 16
clone size: .
J gene: TRBJ1-4
V gene: TRBV7-9
D gene: .

CDR3 DNA: TGTGCCAGCAGCGGGGACAGGGTTAATGACGAAAAACTGTTTTTT
CDR3 protein: CASSGDRVNDEKLFF
CDR3 length: 15
clone size: once
J gene: TRBJ1-4
V gene: TRBV27
D gene: TRBD1

CDR3 DNA: TGTGCCAGTAGTAAGTGGACAGACTATGGCTACACCTTC
CDR3 protein: CASSKWTDYGYTF
CDR3 length: 13
clone size: .
J gene: TRBJ1-2
V gene: TRBV19
D gene: .

CDR3 DNA: TGTGCCAGCAGCCCTACAGGGAACACTGAAGCTTTCTTT
CDR3 protein: CASSPTGNTEAFF
CDR3 length: 13
clone size: .
J gene: TRBJ1-1
V gene: TRBV11-1
D gene: .

CDR3 DNA: TGTGCCATAATAGCGGATCAAGAGACCCAGTACTTC
CDR3 protein: CAIIADQETQYF
CDR3 length: 12
clone size: .
J gene: TRBJ2-5
V gene: TRBV2
D gene: .

CDR3 DNA: TGTGCCAGCATTCTCCGGACAGGCCAAGAGACCCAGTACTTC
CDR3 protein: CASILRTGQETQYF
CDR3 length: 14
clone size: .
J gene: TRBJ2-5
V gene: TRBV11-3
D gene: TRBD1

CDR3 DNA: TGTGCCAGCAGTTCCGCACAGGGGGCGCTTTGGAATGGCTACACCTTC
CDR3 protein: CASSSAQGALWNGYTF
CDR3 length: 16
clone size: once
J gene: TRBJ1-2
V gene: TRBV6-5
D gene: TRBD1

CDR3 DNA: TGTGCCAGCAGCTTGAACTCGGGACAGGCACGGGGCTACACCTTC
CDR3 protein: CASSLNSGQARGYTF
CDR3 length: 15
clone size: .
J gene: TRBJ1-2
V gene: TRBV5-4
D gene: TRBD1

CDR3 DNA: TGTGCCAGCAGCTTGGGGACAGGGGTTCAGCCCCAGCATTTT
CDR3 protein: CASSLGTGVQPQHF
CDR3 length: 14
clone size: few
J gene: TRBJ1-5
V gene: TRBV5-8
D gene: TRBD1

CDR3 DNA: TGTGCCAGCAGCCTGCGTGGGGGACTCCTATACAATGAGCAGTTCTTC
CDR3 protein: CASSLRGGLLYNEQFF
CDR3 length: 16
clone size: .
J gene: TRBJ2-1
V gene: TRBV7-2
D gene: .

CDR3 DNA: TGTGCCAGCGGACAGTTGGACGAGCAGTACTTC
CDR3 protein: CASGQLDEQYF
CDR3 length: 11
clone size: .
J gene: TRBJ2-7
V gene: TRBV6-5
D gene: .

CDR3 DNA: TGTGCCAGCAGCCAAGATCGGGTAGAGCAGTACTTC
CDR3 protein: CASSQDRVEQYF
CDR3 length: 12
clone size: .
J gene: TRBJ2-7
V gene: TRBV4-2
D gene: .